One T cell receptor (beta chain) is described in this entry. The authors ran a second PCR of about 6 to 12 cycles using a sample-barcoded 5' primer and a J-beta primer mix. A template-switch adaptor that had 12 random nucleotides put a tag on each cDNA molecule. There were at least 3 million CDR3-containing paired-end reads obtained from each sample. TCRdb redid the calling of the 5' RACE reads with MiXCR, one entry per CDR3 protein. The sample shows 550,000 to 750,000 distinct CDR3 sequences, over 20% of them seen only once. The entry originates in a study of blood T cells in healthy people across ages. Sequences were obtained from blood. This receptor was obtained from a man aged 65-85 years in good health.

The CDR3 region is CASSPEKETQYF. CDR3 nucleotide sequence: TGTGCCAGCAGCCCAGAGAAAGAGACCCAGTACTTC. The gene calls are TRBV18 and TRBJ2-5; D uncertain. CDR3 length: 12 amino acids. The ends were cut back, 8 bases at V and 3 bases at J, with 10 bases in the middle. From germline, CDR1 is KGHSH and CDR2 LQKENI.